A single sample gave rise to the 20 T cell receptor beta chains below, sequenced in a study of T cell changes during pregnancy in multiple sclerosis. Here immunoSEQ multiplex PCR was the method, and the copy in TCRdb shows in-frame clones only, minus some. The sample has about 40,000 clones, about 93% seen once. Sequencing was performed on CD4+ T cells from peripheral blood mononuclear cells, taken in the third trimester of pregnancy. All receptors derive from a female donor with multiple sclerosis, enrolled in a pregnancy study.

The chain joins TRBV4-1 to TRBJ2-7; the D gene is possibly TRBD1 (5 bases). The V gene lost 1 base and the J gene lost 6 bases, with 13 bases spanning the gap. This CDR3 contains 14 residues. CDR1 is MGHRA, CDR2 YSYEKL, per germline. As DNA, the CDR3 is TGCGCCAGCAGCCAAGCAGGGCCTCTCGGCGAGCAGTACTTC. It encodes CASSQAGPLGEQYF.

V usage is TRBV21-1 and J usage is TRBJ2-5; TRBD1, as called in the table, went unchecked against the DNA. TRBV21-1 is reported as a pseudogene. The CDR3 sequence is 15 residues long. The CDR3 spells CASSKPDRGQETQYF. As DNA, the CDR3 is TGTGCCAGCAGCAAGCCGGACAGGGGGCAAGAGACCCAGTACTTC.

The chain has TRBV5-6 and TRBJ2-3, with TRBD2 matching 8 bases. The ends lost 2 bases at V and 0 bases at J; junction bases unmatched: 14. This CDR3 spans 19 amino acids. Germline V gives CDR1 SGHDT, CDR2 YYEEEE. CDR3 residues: CASSLRRTGGQGSTDTQYF. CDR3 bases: TGTGCCAGCAGCTTACGTCGAACGGGGGGGCAGGGTAGCACAGATACGCAGTATTTT.

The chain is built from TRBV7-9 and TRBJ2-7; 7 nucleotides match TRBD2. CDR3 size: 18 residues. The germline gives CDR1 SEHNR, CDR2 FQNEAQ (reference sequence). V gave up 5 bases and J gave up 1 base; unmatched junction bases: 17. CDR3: CASSGERVREGGSYEQYF. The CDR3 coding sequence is TGTGCCAGCAGCGGGGAGAGGGTGAGGGAGGGCGGGTCCTACGAGCAGTACTTC.

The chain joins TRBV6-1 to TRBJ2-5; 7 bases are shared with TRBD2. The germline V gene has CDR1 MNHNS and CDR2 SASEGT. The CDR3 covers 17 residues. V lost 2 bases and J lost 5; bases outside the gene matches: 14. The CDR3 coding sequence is TGTGCCAGCAGTGAATTGGGTAGGGGAGGGGCTAGGGAGACCCAGTACTTC. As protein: CASSELGRGGARETQYF.

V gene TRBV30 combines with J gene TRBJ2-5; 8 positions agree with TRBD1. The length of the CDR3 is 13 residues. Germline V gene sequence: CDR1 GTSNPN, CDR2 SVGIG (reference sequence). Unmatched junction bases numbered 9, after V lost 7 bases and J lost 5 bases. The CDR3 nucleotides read TGTGCCTTAAACAGGGGGGTGGGCGAGACCCAGTACTTC. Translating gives CALNRGVGETQYF.

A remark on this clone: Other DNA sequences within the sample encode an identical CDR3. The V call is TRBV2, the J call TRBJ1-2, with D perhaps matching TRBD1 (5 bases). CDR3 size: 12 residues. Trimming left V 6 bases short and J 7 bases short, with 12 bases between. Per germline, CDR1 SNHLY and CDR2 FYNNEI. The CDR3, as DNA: TGTGCCAGCAGAACTGGCGGGGGTGGCTACACCTTC. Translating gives CASRTGGGGYTF.

CDR3 residues: CASRRREGRGIDTQYF. CDR3 in DNA: TGCGCCAGCAGAAGGCGGGAGGGCCGGGGGATTGATACGCAGTATTTT. V usage is TRBV5-1 and J usage is TRBJ2-3; 9 bases are shared with TRBD2. From germline, CDR1 is SGHRS and CDR2 YFSETQ. The ends lost 5 bases at V and 6 bases at J; junction bases unmatched: 13. This CDR3 region has 16 residues.

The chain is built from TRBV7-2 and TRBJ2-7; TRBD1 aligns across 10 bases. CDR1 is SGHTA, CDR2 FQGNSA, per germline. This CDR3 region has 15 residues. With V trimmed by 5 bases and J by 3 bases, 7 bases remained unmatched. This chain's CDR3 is CASSPRTGGFYEQYF. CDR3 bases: TGTGCCAGCAGCCCCCGGACAGGGGGTTTCTACGAGCAGTACTTC.

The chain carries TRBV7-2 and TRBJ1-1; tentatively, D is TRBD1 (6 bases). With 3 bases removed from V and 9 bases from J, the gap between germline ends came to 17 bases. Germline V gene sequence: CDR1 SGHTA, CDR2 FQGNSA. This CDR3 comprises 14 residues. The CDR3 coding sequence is TGTGCCAGCAGCTTCCAAGGACAGCTTCCCCAAGCTTTCTTT. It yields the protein CASSFQGQLPQAFF.

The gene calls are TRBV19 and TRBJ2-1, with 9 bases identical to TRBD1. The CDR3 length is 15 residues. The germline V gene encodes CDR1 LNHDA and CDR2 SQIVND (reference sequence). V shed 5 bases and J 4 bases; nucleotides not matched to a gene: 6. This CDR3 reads CASSPPGQGYNEQFF. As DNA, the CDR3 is TGTGCCAGTAGTCCCCCGGGACAGGGTTACAATGAGCAGTTCTTC.

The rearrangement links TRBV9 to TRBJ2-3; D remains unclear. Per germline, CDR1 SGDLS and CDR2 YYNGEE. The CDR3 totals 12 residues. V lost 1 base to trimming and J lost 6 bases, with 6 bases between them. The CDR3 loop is CASSVSGDTQYF. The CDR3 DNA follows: TGTGCCAGCAGCGTATCCGGGGATACGCAGTATTTT.

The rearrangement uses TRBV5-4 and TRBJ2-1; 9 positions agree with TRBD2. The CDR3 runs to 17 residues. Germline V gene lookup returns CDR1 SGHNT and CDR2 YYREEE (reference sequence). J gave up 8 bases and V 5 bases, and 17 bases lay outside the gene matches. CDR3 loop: CASSSPGLAAVVDEQFF. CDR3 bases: TGTGCCAGCAGTTCCCCGGGACTAGCCGCGGTCGTCGATGAGCAGTTCTTC.

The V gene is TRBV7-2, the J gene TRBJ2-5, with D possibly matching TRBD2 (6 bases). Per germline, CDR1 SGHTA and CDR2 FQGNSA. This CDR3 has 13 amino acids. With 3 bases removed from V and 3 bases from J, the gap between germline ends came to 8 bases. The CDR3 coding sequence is TGTGCCAGCAGCTTCAGGACTAAAGAGACCCAGTACTTC. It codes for CASSFRTKETQYF.

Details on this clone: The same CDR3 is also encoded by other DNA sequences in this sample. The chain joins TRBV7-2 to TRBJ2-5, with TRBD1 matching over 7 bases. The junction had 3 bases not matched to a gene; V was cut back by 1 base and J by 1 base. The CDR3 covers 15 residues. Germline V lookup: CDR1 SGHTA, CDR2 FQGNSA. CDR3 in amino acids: CASSLVDRAQETQYF. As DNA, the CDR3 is TGTGCCAGCAGCTTAGTTGACAGGGCCCAAGAGACCCAGTACTTC.

DNA of the CDR3: TGTGCCAGCAGCCCCCGGACAGGAGGGGACTACGAGCAGTACTTC. This codes for CASSPRTGGDYEQYF. The chain is built from TRBV7-8 and TRBJ2-7, with D possibly being TRBD1 (7 bases). There are 15 residues in the CDR3. V was pared by 5 bases and J by 3 bases, with 17 bases between. Germline assignment: CDR1 SGHVS and CDR2 FQNEAQ.

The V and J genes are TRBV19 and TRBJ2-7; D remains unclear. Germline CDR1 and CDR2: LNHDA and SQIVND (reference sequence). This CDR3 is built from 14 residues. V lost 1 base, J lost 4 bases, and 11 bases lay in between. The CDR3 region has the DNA TGTGCCAGTAGTATAGGAACGGGTACTTACGAGCAGTACTTC. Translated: CASSIGTGTYEQYF.

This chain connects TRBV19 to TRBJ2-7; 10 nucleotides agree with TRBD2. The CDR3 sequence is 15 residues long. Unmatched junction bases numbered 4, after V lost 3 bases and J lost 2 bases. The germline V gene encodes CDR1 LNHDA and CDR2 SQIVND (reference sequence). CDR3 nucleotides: TGTGCCAGTAGTATCGGGAGCGGGAGGGCCTACGAGCAGTACTTC. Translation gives CASSIGSGRAYEQYF.

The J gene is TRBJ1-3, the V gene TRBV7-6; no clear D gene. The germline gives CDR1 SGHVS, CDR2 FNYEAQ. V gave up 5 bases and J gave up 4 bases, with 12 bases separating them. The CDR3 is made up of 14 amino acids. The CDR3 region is CASSPSTNGNTIYF. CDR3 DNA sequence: TGTGCCAGCAGCCCAAGCACGAACGGAAACACCATATATTTT. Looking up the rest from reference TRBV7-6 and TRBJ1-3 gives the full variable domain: GAGVSQSPRYKVTKRGQDVALRCDPISGHVSLYWYRQALGQGPEFLTYFNYEAQQDKSGLPNDRFSAERPEGSISTLTIQRTEQRDSAMYRCASSPSTNGNTIYFGEGSWLTVV.

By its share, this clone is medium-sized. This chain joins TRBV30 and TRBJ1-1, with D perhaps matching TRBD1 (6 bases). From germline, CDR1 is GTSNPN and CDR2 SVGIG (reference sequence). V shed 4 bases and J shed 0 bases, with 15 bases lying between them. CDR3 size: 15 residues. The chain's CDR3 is CAWKRGGIMNTEAFF. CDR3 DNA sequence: TGTGCCTGGAAAAGGGGGGGGATCATGAACACTGAAGCTTTCTTT.